This TCR beta chain was recovered during a study of cytomegalovirus exposure and HLA in healthy donors. Sequencing used immunoSEQ multiplex PCR; TCRdb keeps in-frame clones, though not all of them. The profile shows approximately 190,000 clones, 84% of them singletons. Study results and caveats: Researchers counted around 180 TCR beta chains as cytomegalovirus-associated.

CDR1 and CDR2 from the germline V gene are MNHEY and SVGAGI. The CDR3 is 15 amino acids. After removal of 8 bases from V and 2 bases from J, the junction contained 10 bases not matched to a gene. In regard to this clone: Its specificity is not known.

The chain uses TRBV6-5 and TRBJ2-5; TRBD2 matches 8 bases. The sequence derives from a man younger than 30 in good health and CMV-seropositive. The sequenced sample consisted of PBMCs. CDR3 region: CASGGASGFQETQYF. The CDR3, as DNA: TGTGCCAGCGGGGGGGCTAGCGGGTTTCAAGAGACCCAGTACTTC.